What follows is one TCR beta chain and its context. Antigen unknown. Repertoires were generated with immunoSEQ multiplex PCR, while TCRdb's copy carries only in-frame clones and drops some. The sample shows a few hundred thousand clones, about 86% of them seen only once. The sample is drawn from a study of cytomegalovirus exposure and HLA in healthy donors. Germline V gives CDR1 MNHEY, CDR2 SMNVEV (reference sequence). The CDR3 consists of 15 residues. Trimming removed 2 bases from V and 3 bases from J; junction bases left unmatched: 3. Findings of the study overall: Many donors carried some public TCRs, although rarity characterized most TCR sequences. According to the study, roughly 160 TCR beta chains were cytomegalovirus-associated. In vitro assays verified that a few CMV-associated chains recognized CMV antigens specifically.

Sequencing was performed on PBMCs. The genes are TRBV27 and TRBJ2-1; TRBD2 aligns across 8 bases. This receptor was taken from a woman aged 18 to 35 in good health and CMV-seronegative. As DNA, the CDR3 is TGTGCCAGCAGTTTAGAGCGGGAGATCTACAATGAGCAGTTCTTC. It encodes CASSLEREIYNEQFF.